This T cell receptor (beta chain) was captured in a study of technical replicates of blood from a handful of donors. This CDR3 region has 14 residues. In germline, CDR1 is GTSNPN, CDR2 SVGIG (reference sequence). V dropped 0 bases and J dropped 0 bases, with 8 bases sitting between them. Here immunoSEQ multiplex PCR was the method, and the copy in TCRdb shows in-frame clones only, minus some. Of 60,000 to 85,000 clones in the sample, roughly 97% were seen once. The V and J genes are TRBV30 and TRBJ1-1; D is unresolved. The clonotype was recovered from a human donor in good health. The sample taken for sequencing was T cells isolated from PBMCs. DNA for the CDR3: TGTGCCTGGAGTGTGAGGTTCATGAACACTGAAGCTTTCTTT. Its translation is CAWSVRFMNTEAFF.